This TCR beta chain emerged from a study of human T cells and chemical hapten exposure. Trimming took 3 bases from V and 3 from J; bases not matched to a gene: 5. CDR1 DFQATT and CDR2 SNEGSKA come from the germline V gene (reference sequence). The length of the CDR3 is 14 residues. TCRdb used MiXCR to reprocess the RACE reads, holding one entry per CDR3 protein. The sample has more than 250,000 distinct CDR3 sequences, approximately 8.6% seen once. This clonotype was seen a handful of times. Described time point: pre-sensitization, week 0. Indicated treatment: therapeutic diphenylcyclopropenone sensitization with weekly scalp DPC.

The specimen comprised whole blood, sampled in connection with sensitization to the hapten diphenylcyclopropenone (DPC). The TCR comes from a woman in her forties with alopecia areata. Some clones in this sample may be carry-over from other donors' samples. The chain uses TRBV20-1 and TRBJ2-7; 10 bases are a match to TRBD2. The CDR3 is CSARSGRASYEQYF. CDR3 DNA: TGCAGTGCTAGGAGCGGGAGGGCTAGCTACGAGCAGTACTTC.